Following are 9 T cell receptor beta chains from one sample sequenced in a study of CD8 T cells in Susac syndrome. The RNA, about 0.45 to 1 ug, was put through reverse transcription using random hexamers. A single record per CDR3 protein comes from TCRdb applying MiXCR to the immunoSEQ multiplex PCR reads. The sample has about 130,000 distinct CDR3 sequences; 94% are singletons. The specimen sequenced was CD4+ T cells from PBMCs. The receptors derive from a human donor with multiple sclerosis.

This chain uses TRBV4-1 with TRBJ2-7; 7 nucleotides match TRBD1. Per germline, CDR1 MGHRA and CDR2 YSYEKL. The CDR3 runs 15 residues. Unmatched junction bases numbered 8, after V lost 0 bases and J lost 6 bases. CDR3 DNA: TGCGCCAGCAGCCAAGATAGGGGGCAAACCCTCGAGCAGTACTTC. Translated, it gives CASSQDRGQTLEQYF.

This chain connects TRBV6-1 to TRBJ1-5; D is undetermined. Trimming removed 2 bases at V and 7 bases at J, with 21 bases between. The CDR3 contains 17 residues. Looked up from germline, CDR1 is MNHNS and CDR2 is SASEGT. The CDR3 DNA reads as TGTGCCAGCAGTGAAATAGGGTGGGGTAGGACGCAACAGCCCCAGCATTTT. The encoded protein is CASSEIGWGRTQQPQHF.

In nucleotides, the CDR3 is TGTGCCAGCAGCGACACAGGGCCAAATCAGCCCCAGCATTTT. This codes for CASSDTGPNQPQHF. The V call is TRBV6-5, the J call TRBJ1-5, with D perhaps matching TRBD1 (6 bases). V gave up 6 bases and J gave up 4 bases, with 13 bases separating them. The CDR3 extends over 14 amino acids. Germline V gives CDR1 MNHEY, CDR2 SVGAGI.

In nucleotides, the CDR3 is TGCAGTGCTAGGCCCACTAGCGGGAGGCTCCAAGAGACCCAGTACTTC. Encoded protein: CSARPTSGRLQETQYF. J is TRBJ2-5 and V is TRBV20-1; the match to TRBD2 covers 12 bases. This CDR3 has 16 amino acids. Germline CDR1 reads DFQATT; CDR2 reads SNEGSKA (reference sequence). The J segment lost 1 base and the V segment lost 3 bases, leaving 6 bases of the junction unmatched.

The rearrangement uses TRBV5-1 and TRBJ2-1; 8 bases align to TRBD1. Looked up from germline, CDR1 is SGHRS and CDR2 is YFSETQ. This CDR3 has 17 amino acids. V lost 1 base and J lost 0; bases outside the gene matches: 6. CDR3 DNA sequence: TGCGCCAGCAGCTTGAATTCGGGACAGGCCTCCTACAATGAGCAGTTCTTC. Amino acids: CASSLNSGQASYNEQFF.

The DNA for the CDR3 is TGTGCCACCAGCAGGGACAGAAACTATGGCTACACCTTC. Translated: CATSRDRNYGYTF. The chain combines TRBV15 with TRBJ1-2; perhaps TRBD1 as D (6 bases). The V end lost 3 bases, the J end lost 2 bases, and 7 bases lay between the germline ends. Germline V lookup: CDR1 LNHNV, CDR2 YYDKDF (reference sequence). There are 13 residues in the CDR3.

The chain is built from TRBV10-3 and TRBJ2-2, with 8 bases matching TRBD2. J gave up 0 bases and V 7 bases, and 7 bases lay outside the gene matches. The CDR3 has 16 residues. CDR1 ENHRY and CDR2 SYGVKD come from the germline V gene. The CDR3 region has the DNA TGTGCCATCAACGCGGGAGGTAACTCGAACACCGGGGAGCTGTTTTTT. Amino acid sequence: CAINAGGNSNTGELFF.

The J gene is TRBJ2-2, the V gene TRBV3-1; D might be TRBD1 or TRBD2, each matching 5 bases. V gave up 2 bases and J gave up 5 bases, with 15 bases separating them. The CDR3 loop spans 16 amino acids. Germline loops: CDR1 LGHDT, CDR2 YNNKEL (reference sequence). This CDR3 is CASSQFPGDQTGELFF. The DNA for the CDR3 is TGTGCCAGCAGCCAATTCCCCGGGGACCAGACCGGGGAGCTGTTTTTT.

The CDR3 protein is CASSPSDGGYGYTF. The DNA of the CDR3 is TGCGCCAGCAGCCCATCAGACGGAGGATATGGCTACACCTTC. V gene TRBV5-1 combines with J gene TRBJ1-2, with D hard to call. The germline V gene has CDR1 SGHRS and CDR2 YFSETQ. The CDR3 has 14 amino acids. V was shortened by 4 bases and J by 5 bases, with 15 bases between the two germline ends.